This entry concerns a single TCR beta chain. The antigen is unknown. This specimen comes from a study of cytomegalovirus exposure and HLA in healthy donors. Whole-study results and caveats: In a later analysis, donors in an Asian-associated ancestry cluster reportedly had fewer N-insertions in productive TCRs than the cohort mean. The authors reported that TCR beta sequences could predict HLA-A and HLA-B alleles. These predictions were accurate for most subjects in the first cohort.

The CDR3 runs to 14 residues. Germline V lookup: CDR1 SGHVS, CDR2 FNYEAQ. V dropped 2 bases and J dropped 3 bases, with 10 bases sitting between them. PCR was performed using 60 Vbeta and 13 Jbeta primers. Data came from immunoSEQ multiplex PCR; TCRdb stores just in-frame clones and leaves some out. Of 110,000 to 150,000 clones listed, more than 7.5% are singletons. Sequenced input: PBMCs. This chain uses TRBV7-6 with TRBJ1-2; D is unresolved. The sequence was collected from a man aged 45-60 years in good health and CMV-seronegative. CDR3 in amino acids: CASSLFSGDYGYTF. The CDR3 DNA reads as TGTGCCAGCAGCTTATTTTCCGGAGACTATGGCTACACCTTC.